The sequence of this T cell receptor (beta chain) was determined in a study of cytomegalovirus exposure and HLA in healthy donors. The method was immunoSEQ multiplex PCR; TCRdb's version includes in-frame clones alone and lacks a portion of them. Of about 360,000 clones in the sample, around 86% were seen once. This clone was observed a single time. The CDR3 length is 15 residues. Germline CDR1 SGHRS, CDR2 YFSETQ. Trimming pared 2 bases from V and 5 bases from J, leaving 17 bases between. This TCR was recovered from a woman under 30 in good health and CMV-seronegative. Sequencing was done on a sample of PBMCs. V gene TRBV5-1 combines with J gene TRBJ2-7; TRBD1 might be the D (7 bases). The CDR3 here is CASSFYGGGSDEQYF. The CDR3 nucleotides are TGCGCCAGCAGCTTTTATGGAGGGGGCTCGGACGAGCAGTACTTC.